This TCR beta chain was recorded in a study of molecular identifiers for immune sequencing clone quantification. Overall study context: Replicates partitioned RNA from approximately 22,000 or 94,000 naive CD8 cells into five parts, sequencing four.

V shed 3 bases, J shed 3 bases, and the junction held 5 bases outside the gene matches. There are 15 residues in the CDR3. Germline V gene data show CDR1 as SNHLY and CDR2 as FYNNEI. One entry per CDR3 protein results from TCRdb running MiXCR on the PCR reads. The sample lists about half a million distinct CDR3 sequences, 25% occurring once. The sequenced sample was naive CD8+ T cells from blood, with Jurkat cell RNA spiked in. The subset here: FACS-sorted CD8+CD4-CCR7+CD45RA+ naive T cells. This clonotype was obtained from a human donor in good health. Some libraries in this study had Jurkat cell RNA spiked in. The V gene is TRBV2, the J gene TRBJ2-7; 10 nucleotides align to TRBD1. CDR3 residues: CASSDVGQGDYEQYF. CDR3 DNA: TGTGCCAGCAGTGACGTTGGACAGGGGGACTACGAGCAGTACTTC.